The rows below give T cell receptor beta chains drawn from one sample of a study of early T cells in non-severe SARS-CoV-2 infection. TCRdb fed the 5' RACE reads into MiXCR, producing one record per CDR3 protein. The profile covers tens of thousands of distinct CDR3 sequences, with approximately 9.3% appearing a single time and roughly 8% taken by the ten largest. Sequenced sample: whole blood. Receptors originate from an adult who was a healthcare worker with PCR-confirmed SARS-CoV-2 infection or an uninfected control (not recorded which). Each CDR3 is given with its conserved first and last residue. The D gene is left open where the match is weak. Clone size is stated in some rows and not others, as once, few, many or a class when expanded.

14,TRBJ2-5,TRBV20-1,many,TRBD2,CSAPTLADQETQYF,TGCAGTGCTCCCACACTAGCGGACCAAGAGACCCAGTACTTC
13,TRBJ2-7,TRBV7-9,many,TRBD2,CASIRLAGGEQYF,TGTGCCAGCATCCGACTAGCGGGGGGGGAGCAGTACTTC
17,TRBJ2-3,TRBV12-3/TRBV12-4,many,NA,CASSGGPFHSSTDTQYF,TGTGCCAGCAGTGGCGGGCCTTTTCACTCTAGCACAGATACGCAGTATTTT
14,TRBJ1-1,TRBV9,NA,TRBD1,CASSSATGGSEAFF,TGTGCCAGCAGCTCAGCGACAGGGGGATCTGAAGCTTTCTTT
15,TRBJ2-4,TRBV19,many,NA,CASSASGTPRYIQYF,TGTGCCAGTAGTGCTTCCGGGACGCCGAGGTACATTCAGTACTTC
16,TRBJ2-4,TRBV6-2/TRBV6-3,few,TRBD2,CASSYGTGGAKNIQYF,TGTGCCAGCAGTTACGGGACGGGAGGAGCCAAAAACATTCAGTACTTC
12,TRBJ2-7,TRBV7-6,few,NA,CASSPPRGEQYF,TGTGCCAGCAGCCCTCCCCGTGGGGAGCAGTACTTC
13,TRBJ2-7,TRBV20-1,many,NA,CSAGDDASYEQYF,TGCAGTGCTGGGGACGACGCCTCCTACGAGCAGTACTTC
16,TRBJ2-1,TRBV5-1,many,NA,CASSRAQLSSYNEQFF,TGCGCCAGCAGCCGGGCACAGCTCTCCTCCTACAATGAGCAGTTCTTC
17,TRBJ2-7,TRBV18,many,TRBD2,CASSLGLAGDGRYEQYF,TGTGCCAGCTCTCTGGGACTAGCGGGAGACGGAAGGTACGAGCAGTACTTC
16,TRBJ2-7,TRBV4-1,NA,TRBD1,CASSQENDRGYYEQYF,TGCGCCAGCAGCCAAGAAAACGACAGGGGATACTACGAGCAGTACTTC
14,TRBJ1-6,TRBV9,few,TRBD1,CASSLGTGGSPLHF,TGTGCCAGCAGCTTGGGGACAGGAGGATCACCCCTCCACTTT
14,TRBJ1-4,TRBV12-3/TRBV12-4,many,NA,CASSPGVGYEKLFF,TGTGCCAGCAGCCCGGGGGTAGGGTATGAAAAACTGTTTTTT
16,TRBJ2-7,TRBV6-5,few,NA,CASSPSVGRRSYEQYF,TGTGCCAGCAGTCCCTCTGTGGGAAGGCGATCCTACGAGCAGTACTTC
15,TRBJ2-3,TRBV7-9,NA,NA,CASSFSWGNTDTQYF,TGTGCCAGCAGCTTTTCTTGGGGGAACACAGATACGCAGTATTTT
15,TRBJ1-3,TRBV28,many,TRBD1,CASSPTGTGGNTIYF,TGTGCCAGCAGCCCGACAGGGACAGGCGGAAACACCATATATTTT
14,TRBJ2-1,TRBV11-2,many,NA,CASSLVWGNNEQFF,TGTGCCAGCAGCTTAGTCTGGGGAAACAATGAGCAGTTCTTC
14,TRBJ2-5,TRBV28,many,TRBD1,CASVEGGGQETQYF,TGTGCCAGCGTGGAAGGGGGCGGCCAAGAGACCCAGTACTTC
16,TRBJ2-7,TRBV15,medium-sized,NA,CATSRDSRGRIYEQYF,TGTGCCACCAGCAGAGATTCTCGGGGGAGGATCTACGAGCAGTACTTC
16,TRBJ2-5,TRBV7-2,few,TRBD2,CASSLASRGSGKTQYF,TGTGCCAGCAGCTTAGCTTCACGGGGTAGCGGGAAGACCCAGTACTTC
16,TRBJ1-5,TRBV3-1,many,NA,CASSQDQPTTNQPQHF,TGTGCCAGCAGCCAAGATCAACCAACTACCAATCAGCCCCAGCATTTT
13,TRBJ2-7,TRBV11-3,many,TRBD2,CASSSQTSGEQYF,TGTGCCAGCAGCTCTCAGACTAGCGGCGAGCAGTACTTC
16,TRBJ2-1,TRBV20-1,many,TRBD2,CSVREVAGGSYNEQFF,TGCAGTGTTCGGGAGGTAGCGGGAGGGTCCTACAATGAGCAGTTCTTC
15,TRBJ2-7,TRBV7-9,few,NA,CASSLDGVQSYEQYF,TGTGCCAGCAGCTTAGACGGGGTACAGTCCTACGAGCAGTACTTC